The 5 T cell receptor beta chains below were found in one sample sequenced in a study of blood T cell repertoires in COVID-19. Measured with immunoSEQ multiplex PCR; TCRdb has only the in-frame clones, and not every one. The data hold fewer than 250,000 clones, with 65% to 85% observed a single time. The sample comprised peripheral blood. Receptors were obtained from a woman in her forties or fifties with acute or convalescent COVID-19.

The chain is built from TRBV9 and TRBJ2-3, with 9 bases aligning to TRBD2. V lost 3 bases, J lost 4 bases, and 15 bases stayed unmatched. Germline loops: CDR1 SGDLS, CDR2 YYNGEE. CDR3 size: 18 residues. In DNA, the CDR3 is TGTGCCAGCAGCGACCACATGACTAGCGGAAGCCCCCCAGATACGCAGTATTTT. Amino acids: CASSDHMTSGSPPDTQYF.

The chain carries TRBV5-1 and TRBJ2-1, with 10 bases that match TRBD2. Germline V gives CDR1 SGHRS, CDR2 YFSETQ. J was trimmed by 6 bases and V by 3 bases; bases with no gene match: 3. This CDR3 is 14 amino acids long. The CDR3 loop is CASSWASGSNEQFF. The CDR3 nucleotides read TGCGCCAGCAGCTGGGCTAGCGGGAGCAATGAGCAGTTCTTC.

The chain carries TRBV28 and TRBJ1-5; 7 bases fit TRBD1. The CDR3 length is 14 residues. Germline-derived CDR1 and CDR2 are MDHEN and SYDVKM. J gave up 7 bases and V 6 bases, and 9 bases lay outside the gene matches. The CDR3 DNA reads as TGTGCCAGCAGGTCAGACAGGGATGACCAGCCCCAGCATTTT. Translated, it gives CASRSDRDDQPQHF.

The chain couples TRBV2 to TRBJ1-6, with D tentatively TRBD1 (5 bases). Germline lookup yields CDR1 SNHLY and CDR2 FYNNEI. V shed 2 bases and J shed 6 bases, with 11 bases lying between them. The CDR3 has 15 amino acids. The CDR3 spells CASSERARANSPLHF. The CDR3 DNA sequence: TGTGCCAGCAGTGAAAGGGCCAGGGCTAATTCACCCCTCCACTTT.

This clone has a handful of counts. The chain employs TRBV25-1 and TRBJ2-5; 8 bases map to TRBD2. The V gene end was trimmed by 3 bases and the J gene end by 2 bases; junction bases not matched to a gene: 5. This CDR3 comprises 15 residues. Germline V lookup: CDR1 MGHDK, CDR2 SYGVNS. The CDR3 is CASSDQRGIQETQYF. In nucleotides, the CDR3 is TGTGCCAGCAGTGATCAGCGGGGGATACAAGAGACCCAGTACTTC.